The rows below give T cell receptor beta chains drawn from one sample of a study of T cells in Graves' hyperthyroidism and ophthalmopathy. TCRdb analysed the multiplex PCR reads with MiXCR anew, one entry per CDR3 protein. The table shows roughly 250,000 distinct CDR3 sequences, with about a sixth occurring only once. The sequenced sample was blood. The receptors derive from a young woman with Graves' ophthalmopathy. Both conserved end residues are part of each CDR3. A D gene is named only where the DNA matches it firmly. A clone size is listed for some rows: how often the clone was seen (once, few, many), or a class if it is expanded.

abundance,d_gene,v_gene,j_gene,CDR3nt,CDR3aa
NA,TRBD2,TRBV28,TRBJ2-7,TGTGCCAGCAACCCAACGGTGAGGACTAGCGGGAGGTCCGAGCAGTACTTC,CASNPTVRTSGRSEQYF
many,NA,TRBV9,TRBJ2-5,TGTGCCAGCAGCGTAGGGGACTTCCAAGAGACCCAGTACTTC,CASSVGDFQETQYF
many,NA,TRBV3-1,TRBJ1-6,TGTGCCAGCAGCCCATGGGCCGAAAATTCACCCCTCCACTTT,CASSPWAENSPLHF
many,NA,TRBV28,TRBJ1-1,TGTGCCAGCAGGCATAGGACAGCTTACCCCATGAACACTGAAGCTTTCTTT,CASRHRTAYPMNTEAFF
many,TRBD2,TRBV7-8,TRBJ2-3,TGTGCCAGCAGCCAACGTTGGGGGGGGGAAACAGATACGCAGTATTTT,CASSQRWGGETDTQYF
NA,NA,TRBV19,TRBJ1-5,TGTGCCAGTAGTAGCCTCCGGGATCAGCCCCAGCATTTT,CASSSLRDQPQHF
many,TRBD1,TRBV19,TRBJ2-7,TGTGCCAGTAGTATAGCCCCTCGGACAGGCTCCTACGAGCAGTACTTC,CASSIAPRTGSYEQYF
many,TRBD2,TRBV7-2,TRBJ2-7,TGTGCCAGCAGCTTGACTAGCGGGAGTAGACACGAGCAGTACTTC,CASSLTSGSRHEQYF
many,NA,TRBV6-5,TRBJ2-7,TGTGCCAGCAGTTACTCGATGGGCTCGGACAGCCGGGTGGCCTACGAGCAGTACTTC,CASSYSMGSDSRVAYEQYF
NA,NA,TRBV13,TRBJ2-1,TGTGCCAGCAGCTCCGACCGTTTCAGGGAATCATTCTACAATGAGCAGTTCTTC,CASSSDRFRESFYNEQFF
many,NA,TRBV6-1,TRBJ1-1,TGTGCCAGCAGTGTGGAGTATGAGGACACTGAAGCTTTCTTT,CASSVEYEDTEAFF
NA,NA,TRBV7-3,TRBJ1-1,TGTGCCAGCAGCACACAGGGATGGACTGAAGCTTTCTTT,CASSTQGWTEAFF
many,NA,TRBV24-1,TRBJ2-1,TGTGCCACTCAGGGGACTGCCTACAATGAGCAGTTCTTC,CATQGTAYNEQFF
NA,TRBD1,TRBV5-1,TRBJ1-1,TGCGCCAGCAGCACACGACAGGGGGCGAGCTCTGAAGCTTTCTTT,CASSTRQGASSEAFF
many,NA,TRBV3-1,TRBJ1-1,TGTGCCAGCAGCCCCCAAGGCGGGTTCGTGAACACTGAAGCTTTCTTT,CASSPQGGFVNTEAFF
many,NA,TRBV6-1,TRBJ1-1,TGTGCCAGCAGACCCGGGAAAGGGGAGGACACTGAAGCTTTCTTT,CASRPGKGEDTEAFF
many,NA,TRBV6-1,TRBJ2-1,TGTGCCATCAAGGACACATCCAATGAGCAGTTCTTC,CAIKDTSNEQFF
many,NA,TRBV12-3/TRBV12-4,TRBJ2-7,TGTGCCAGCAGTTTATTGGGCAGGAACTACGAGCAGTACTTC,CASSLLGRNYEQYF
many,TRBD1,TRBV3-1,TRBJ2-2,TGTGCCAGCAGCCTAATATACAGGGGGGACGGGGAGCTGTTTTTT,CASSLIYRGDGELFF
many,TRBD1,TRBV10-3,TRBJ1-1,TGTGCCATCAAGGGACAGGGCACTGAAGCTTTCTTT,CAIKGQGTEAFF
many,TRBD1,TRBV11-2,TRBJ2-7,TGTGCCAGCAGCTCGCTCCGGGACAGCTCCTACGAGCAGTACTTC,CASSSLRDSSYEQYF
many,NA,TRBV20-1,TRBJ2-1,TGCAGTGCTAGAGATCCGCGGGGAGATAACACTGAGCAGTTCTTC,CSARDPRGDNTEQFF
few,TRBD1,TRBV19,TRBJ1-2,TGTGCCAGTAGGGGACAGGGGAGCTATGGCTACACCTTC,CASRGQGSYGYTF
NA,TRBD1,TRBV2,TRBJ1-5,TGTGCCAGCAGTGAAGCGACAGGGGGAAGTCGGCAGCCCCAGCATTTT,CASSEATGGSRQPQHF
many,NA,TRBV25-1,TRBJ1-1,TGTGCCAGCCTCGGACAGCAGAACACTGAAGCTTTCTTT,CASLGQQNTEAFF
many,NA,TRBV20-1,TRBJ2-4,TGCAGTGCTAGAGACCGGAGGGTTTCAGCGCAAGCCAAAAACATTCAGTACTTC,CSARDRRVSAQAKNIQYF
many,NA,TRBV6-2/TRBV6-3,TRBJ1-1,TGTGCCAGCAGTTACTCGGGAGTTGAAGCTTTCTTT,CASSYSGVEAFF
many,NA,TRBV7-9,TRBJ1-1,NA,CASSFFGSPNTEAFF
many,NA,TRBV28,TRBJ2-3,TGTGCCAGCAGTATACCAGGGTCAGGAACAGATACGCAGTATTTT,CASSIPGSGTDTQYF
many,NA,TRBV6-1,TRBJ1-1,TGTGCCAGCACCCTAGGGGACCTACGGGGCACTGAAGCTTTCTTT,CASTLGDLRGTEAFF
many,NA,TRBV4-3,TRBJ1-2,TGCGCCAGCAGCCAAGTCCGGACGGACTACTATGGCTACACCTTC,CASSQVRTDYYGYTF
many,NA,TRBV2,TRBJ1-5,TGTGCCAGCAGCGAACAGGGTCATAGCAATCAGCCCCAGCATTTT,CASSEQGHSNQPQHF
many,NA,TRBV18,TRBJ1-5,TGTGCCAGCTCACCACCTTCCATGAGCAATCAGCCCCAGCATTTT,CASSPPSMSNQPQHF
many,NA,TRBV7-8,TRBJ1-5,TGTGCCAGCAGCTTAGGACTAATTGGGGAGCCCCAGCATTTT,CASSLGLIGEPQHF
NA,TRBD1,TRBV28,TRBJ2-7,TGTGCCAGCAGTTTGGGACAGGGGACAAAAGGGGAGCAGTACTTC,CASSLGQGTKGEQYF
many,NA,TRBV7-2,TRBJ2-1,TGTGCCAGCAGCTTAGCTTTGGCCGGGACGAGCTCCTACAATGAGCAGTTCTTC,CASSLALAGTSSYNEQFF